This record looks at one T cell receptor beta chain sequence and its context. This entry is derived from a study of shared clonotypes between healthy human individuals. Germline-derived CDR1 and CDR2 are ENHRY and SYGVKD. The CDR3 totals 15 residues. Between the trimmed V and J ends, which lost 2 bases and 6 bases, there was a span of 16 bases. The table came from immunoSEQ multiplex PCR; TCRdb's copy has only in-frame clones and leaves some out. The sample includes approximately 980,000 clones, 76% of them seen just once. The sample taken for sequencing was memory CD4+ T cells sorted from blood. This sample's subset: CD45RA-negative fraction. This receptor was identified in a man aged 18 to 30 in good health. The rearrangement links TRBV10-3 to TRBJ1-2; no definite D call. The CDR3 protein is CAISEGAGSRNGYTF. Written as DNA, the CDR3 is TGTGCCATCAGTGAGGGAGCGGGGAGTCGTAATGGCTACACCTTC.